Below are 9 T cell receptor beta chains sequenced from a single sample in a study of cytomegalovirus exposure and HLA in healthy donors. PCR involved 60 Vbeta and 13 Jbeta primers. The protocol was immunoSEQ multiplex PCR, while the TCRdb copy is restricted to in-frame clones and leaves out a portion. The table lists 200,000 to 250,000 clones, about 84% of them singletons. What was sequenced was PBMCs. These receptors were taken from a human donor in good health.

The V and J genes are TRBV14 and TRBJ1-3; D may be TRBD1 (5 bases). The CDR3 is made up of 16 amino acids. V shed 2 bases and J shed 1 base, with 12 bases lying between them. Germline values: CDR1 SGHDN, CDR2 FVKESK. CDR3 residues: CASSQFYGGSGNTIYF. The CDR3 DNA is TGTGCCAGCAGCCAATTTTACGGGGGGTCTGGAAACACCATATATTTT.

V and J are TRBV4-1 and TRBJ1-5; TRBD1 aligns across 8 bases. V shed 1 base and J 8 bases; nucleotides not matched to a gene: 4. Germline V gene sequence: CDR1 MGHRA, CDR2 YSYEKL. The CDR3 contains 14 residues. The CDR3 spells CASSQVQGVEPQHF. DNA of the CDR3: TGCGCCAGCAGCCAAGTACAGGGGGTTGAGCCCCAGCATTTT.

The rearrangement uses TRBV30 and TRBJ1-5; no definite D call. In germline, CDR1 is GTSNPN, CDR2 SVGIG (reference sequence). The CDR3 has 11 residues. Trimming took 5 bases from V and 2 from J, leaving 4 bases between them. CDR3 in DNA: TGTGCCTGGCAGGGCAATCAGCCCCAGCATTTT. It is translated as CAWQGNQPQHF.

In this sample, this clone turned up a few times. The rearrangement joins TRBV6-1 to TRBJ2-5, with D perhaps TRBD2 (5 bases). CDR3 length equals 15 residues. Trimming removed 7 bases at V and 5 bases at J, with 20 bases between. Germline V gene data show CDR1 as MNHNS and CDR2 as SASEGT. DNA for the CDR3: TGTGCCAGCACTGAGGGCTCCCCCCTATGGGAGACCCAGTACTTC. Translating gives CASTEGSPLWETQYF.

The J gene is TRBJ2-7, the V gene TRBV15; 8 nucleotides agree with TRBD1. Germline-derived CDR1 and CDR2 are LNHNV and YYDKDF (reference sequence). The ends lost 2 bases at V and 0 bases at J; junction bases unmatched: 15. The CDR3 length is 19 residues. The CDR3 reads CATSRNRDRWVWPSYEQYF. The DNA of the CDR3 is TGTGCCACCAGCAGAAACCGGGACAGGTGGGTTTGGCCCTCCTACGAGCAGTACTTC.

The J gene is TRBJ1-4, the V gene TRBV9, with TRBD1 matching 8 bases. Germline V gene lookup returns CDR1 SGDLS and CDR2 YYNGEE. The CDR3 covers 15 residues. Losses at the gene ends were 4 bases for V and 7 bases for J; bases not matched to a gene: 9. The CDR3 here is CASSPPETGVEKLFF. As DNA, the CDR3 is TGTGCCAGCAGCCCCCCCGAGACAGGGGTTGAAAAACTGTTTTTT.

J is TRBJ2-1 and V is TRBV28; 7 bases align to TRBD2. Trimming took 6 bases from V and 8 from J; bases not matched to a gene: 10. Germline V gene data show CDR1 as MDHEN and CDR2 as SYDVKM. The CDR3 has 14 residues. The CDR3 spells CASRWAGVNHEQFF. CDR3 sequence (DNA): TGTGCCAGCAGATGGGCGGGAGTTAACCATGAGCAGTTCTTC.

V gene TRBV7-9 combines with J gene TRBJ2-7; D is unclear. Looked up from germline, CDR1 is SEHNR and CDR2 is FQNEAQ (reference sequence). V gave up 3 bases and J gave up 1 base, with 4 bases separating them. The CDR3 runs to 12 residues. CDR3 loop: CASSFLSYEQYF. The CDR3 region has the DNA TGTGCCAGCAGCTTTTTATCCTACGAGCAGTACTTC.

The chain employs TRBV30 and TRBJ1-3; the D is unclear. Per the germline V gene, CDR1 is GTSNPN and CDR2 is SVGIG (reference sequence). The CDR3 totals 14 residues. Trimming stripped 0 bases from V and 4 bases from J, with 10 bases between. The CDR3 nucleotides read TGTGCCTGGAGTGTCGGTGGGCCGGGAAACACCATATATTTT. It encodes CAWSVGGPGNTIYF.